Following are 32 T cell receptor beta chains from one sample sequenced in a study of blood T cell repertoires in COVID-19. Clones were sequenced by immunoSEQ multiplex PCR, and TCRdb holds only the in-frame ones, with some missing. The data hold approximately 150,000 clones, with approximately 80% observed a single time. Sequencing input: PBMCs or T cells enriched from blood (not recorded which). All receptors come from a man in his forties or fifties who had recovered from COVID-19.

This clone showed up just once. V usage is TRBV30 and J usage is TRBJ2-2; 13 bases are a match to TRBD2. There are 16 residues in the CDR3. The germline V gene encodes CDR1 GTSNPN and CDR2 SVGIG (reference sequence). Trimming took 5 bases from V and 0 from J; bases not matched to a gene: 3. The DNA of the CDR3 is TGTGCCTGGGGGGGACTAGCGGGGTCGAACACCGGGGAGCTGTTTTTT. This gives the protein CAWGGLAGSNTGELFF.

The J gene is TRBJ1-2, the V gene TRBV6-6, with unresolved D. This CDR3 is 14 amino acids long. The V gene lost 4 bases and the J gene lost 3 bases, with 12 bases spanning the gap. In germline, CDR1 is MNHNY, CDR2 SVGAGI (reference sequence). This CDR3 reads CASSSPPEYYGYTF. CDR3 nucleotide sequence: TGTGCCAGCAGTTCCCCACCAGAATACTATGGCTACACCTTC.

V and J are TRBV12-3 or TRBV12-4 and TRBJ2-7; TRBD1 agrees at 7 bases. This CDR3 comprises 13 residues. Trimming took 5 bases from V and 2 from J; bases not matched to a gene: 3. The CDR3: CASSRQGPYEQYV. Written as DNA, the CDR3 is TGTGCCAGCAGTCGACAGGGACCCTACGAGCAGTACGTC.

The V call is TRBV7-9, the J call TRBJ1-1, with TRBD1 matching 9 bases. The ends lost 3 bases at V and 4 bases at J; junction bases unmatched: 9. CDR3 length equals 16 residues. In germline, CDR1 is SEHNR, CDR2 FQNEAQ (reference sequence). The CDR3 DNA sequence: TGTGCCAGCAGCTTCTTTACAGGGGGCGCGATCACTGAAGCTTTCTTT. It translates to CASSFFTGGAITEAFF.

The V and J genes are TRBV30 and TRBJ1-1; D perhaps matches TRBD1 (6 bases). This CDR3 has 13 amino acids. The germline CDR1 and CDR2 sequences are GTSNPN and SVGIG (reference sequence). The V end was cut by 5 bases, the J end by 4 bases, with 14 bases between. This CDR3 is CAWGTGRGTEAFF. CDR3 DNA sequence: TGTGCCTGGGGTACAGGGCGTGGCACTGAAGCTTTCTTT. Combining the CDR3 with reference TRBV30 and TRBJ1-1 gives the whole variable domain SQTIHQWPATLVQPVGSPLSLECTVEGTSNPNLYWYRQAAGRGLQLLFYSVGIGQISSEVPQNLSASRPQDRQFILSSKKLLLSDSGFYLCAWGTGRGTEAFFGQGTRLTVV.

This sequence joins TRBV4-2 and TRBJ1-5, with 7 nucleotides matching TRBD1. Germline CDR1 LGHNA, CDR2 YNFKEQ. Germline trimming cut 1 base from V and 3 bases from J; bases unmatched to any gene: 6. The CDR3 is made up of 16 amino acids. The CDR3 DNA follows: TGTGCCAGCAGCCAAGTGACAGGGTATTACAATCAGCCCCAGCATTTT. This sequence encodes CASSQVTGYYNQPQHF.

This clone was counted once. V is TRBV6-5 and J is TRBJ1-1; perhaps TRBD1 as D (5 bases). CDR3 length: 15 residues. V was trimmed by 7 bases and J by 3 bases, leaving 18 bases between them. Germline-derived CDR1 and CDR2 are MNHEY and SVGAGI. CDR3 residues: CASKLNQGGDTEAFF. As DNA, the CDR3 is TGTGCCAGCAAACTAAATCAGGGAGGGGACACTGAAGCTTTCTTT.

The chain carries TRBV5-8 and TRBJ2-3, with TRBD1 matching 10 bases. V shed 4 bases and J 2 bases; nucleotides not matched to a gene: 7. In germline, CDR1 is SGHTS, CDR2 YDEGEE. The CDR3 is made up of 16 amino acids. As DNA, the CDR3 is TGTGCCAGCAGCATCGGGACAGGGGCCGACACAGATACGCAGTATTTT. Its translation: CASSIGTGADTDTQYF.

The chain carries TRBV6-5 and TRBJ1-2; 9 bases align to TRBD1. Looked up from germline, CDR1 is MNHEY and CDR2 is SVGAGI. V shed 4 bases and J 11 bases; nucleotides not matched to a gene: 8. The CDR3 covers 13 residues. CDR3: CASSSAGTGKYTF. CDR3 in DNA: TGTGCCAGCAGTTCAGCCGGGACAGGGAAATACACCTTC.

This chain uses TRBV7-9 with TRBJ2-7; 7 bases are shared with TRBD2. The junction had 12 bases not matched to a gene; V was cut back by 5 bases and J by 5 bases. The CDR3 contains 15 residues. From germline, CDR1 is SEHNR and CDR2 FQNEAQ (reference sequence). CDR3: CASSPSSSGTNEQYF. The CDR3 nucleotides read TGTGCCAGCAGCCCTAGTAGTTCCGGGACTAACGAGCAGTACTTC. The complete variable domain, with remaining parts taken from reference TRBV7-9 and TRBJ2-7, reads DTGVSQNPRHKITKRGQNVTFRCDPISEHNRLYWYRQTLGQGPEFLTYFQNEAQLEKSRLLSDRFSAERPKGSFSTLEIQRTEQGDSAMYLCASSPSSSGTNEQYFGPGTRLTVT.

This chain links TRBV4-2 with TRBJ2-3; 12 bases are shared with TRBD2. The CDR3 runs to 18 residues. Germline trimming cut 2 bases from V and 5 bases from J; bases unmatched to any gene: 11. Germline CDR1 and CDR2: LGHNA and YNFKEQ. The DNA for the CDR3 is TGTGCCAGCAGCCAAAACCCGCTAGCGGGGGGGCGAGGAGATACGCAGTATTTT. Its translation: CASSQNPLAGGRGDTQYF.

V is TRBV5-1 and J is TRBJ2-5; TRBD2 matches 11 bases. The CDR3 is made up of 16 amino acids. Looked up from germline, CDR1 is SGHRS and CDR2 is YFSETQ. Trimming cost V 4 bases and J 5 bases; bases outside gene matches: 10. CDR3 in DNA: TGCGCCAGCAGCAGTCCGACTAGCGGGGCTGGGGAGACCCAGTACTTC. It translates to CASSSPTSGAGETQYF.

V usage is TRBV30 and J usage is TRBJ2-7; D possibly corresponds to TRBD1 (6 bases). The V end lost 5 bases, the J end lost 3 bases, and 14 bases lay between the germline ends. The CDR3 totals 13 residues. Germline V CDR1 and CDR2: GTSNPN, SVGIG (reference sequence). CDR3 DNA sequence: TGTGCCTGGGAAATTCAGGGGATCTACGAGCAGTACTTC. This sequence encodes CAWEIQGIYEQYF.

The chain combines TRBV24-1 with TRBJ1-2; D possibly corresponds to TRBD1 (6 bases). The V gene lost 2 bases and the J gene lost 4 bases, with 13 bases spanning the gap. There are 15 residues in the CDR3. CDR1 KGHDR and CDR2 SFDVKD come from the germline V gene. The CDR3 protein is CATSDSRGGFYGYTF. The CDR3 DNA sequence: TGTGCCACCAGTGATTCTAGGGGGGGTTTCTATGGCTACACCTTC.

Written as DNA, the CDR3 is TGTGCCAGCAGCCAGAACAGGGGGCAGGACGAGCAGTACTTC. It is translated as CASSQNRGQDEQYF. The J gene is TRBJ2-7, the V gene TRBV11-2, with 9 bases matching TRBD1. V trimming: 5 bases; J trimming: 5 bases; junction bases outside the gene matches: 7. Per the germline V gene, CDR1 is SGHAT and CDR2 is FQNNGV. This CDR3 has 14 residues.

The chain uses TRBV5-1 and TRBJ1-1; TRBD1 is a possible D gene (6 bases). The CDR3 sequence is 14 residues long. V shed 0 bases and J shed 5 bases, with 11 bases lying between them. Germline lookup yields CDR1 SGHRS and CDR2 YFSETQ. CDR3 residues: CASSLDRVETEAFF. CDR3 DNA: TGCGCCAGCAGCTTGGACAGGGTAGAGACTGAAGCTTTCTTT.

V gene TRBV29-1 combines with J gene TRBJ1-1; D perhaps matches TRBD1 (5 bases). Trimming left V 0 bases short and J 5 bases short, with 31 bases between. This CDR3 is 20 amino acids long. Germline CDR1 SQVTM, CDR2 ANQGSEA. For the CDR3, the DNA is TGCAGCGTTGAAGATCTGGTTGGGTACGGGACTCCCCAAATGGGGACTGAAGCTTTCTTT. Protein sequence: CSVEDLVGYGTPQMGTEAFF.

Regarding this clone: Sequence at one end of the junction differs from germline and may be a read error. The chain is built from TRBV3-1 (or the pseudogene TRBV3-2) and TRBJ2-2; 9 bases align to TRBD2. CDR3 size: 17 residues. CDR1 and CDR2 (germline): LGHDT, YNNKEL (reference sequence). In DNA, the CDR3 is TGTGCCAGCAGCCAAGATCTAGGGCGGGGGGGCACCGAGGAGCTGTTTTTT. Translating it yields CASSQDLGRGGTEELFF.

The DNA for the CDR3 is TGTGCCAGCAGCTTATGGGGGGGGAACACTGAAGCTTTCTTT. Encoded protein: CASSLWGGNTEAFF. This chain connects TRBV7-6 to TRBJ1-1; D may be TRBD1 (5 bases). The germline gives CDR1 SGHVS, CDR2 FNYEAQ. This CDR3 is 14 amino acids long. The V end lost 2 bases, the J end lost 1 base, and 8 bases lay between the germline ends.

The sample holds a few counts of this clone. The V gene is TRBV3-1 (or the pseudogene TRBV3-2), the J gene TRBJ1-2, with D hard to call. CDR3 size: 12 residues. Trimming cost V 8 bases and J 7 bases, with 14 bases left between them. Germline loops: CDR1 LGHDT, CDR2 YNNKEL (reference sequence). The DNA of the CDR3 is TGTGCCAGCGAGGGAAGCCGCGGTGGCTACACCTTC. This encodes CASEGSRGGYTF.

This clone was picked up a small number of times. V and J are TRBV19 and TRBJ1-6, with TRBD1 matching over 7 bases. Trimming took 7 bases from V and 10 from J; bases not matched to a gene: 10. The germline V gene encodes CDR1 LNHDA and CDR2 SQIVND (reference sequence). This CDR3 spans 14 amino acids. The CDR3 sequence is CASNEDRPGSPLHF. DNA for the CDR3: TGTGCCAGTAACGAGGACAGGCCGGGCTCACCCCTCCACTTT.

This clone was counted a single time. DNA of the CDR3: TGCGCCAGCAGCCAAGGAGATAGCAATCAGCCCCAGCATTTT. Its translation: CASSQGDSNQPQHF. The chain recombines TRBV4-1 with TRBJ1-5; D gene ambiguous. V was shortened by 1 base and J by 0 bases, with 4 bases between the two germline ends. Per germline, CDR1 MGHRA and CDR2 YSYEKL. This CDR3 has 14 residues.

This clone was seen only once. V usage is TRBV7-8 and J usage is TRBJ1-1; 7 positions match TRBD1. J gave up 1 base and V 9 bases, and 11 bases lay outside the gene matches. The length of the CDR3 is 15 residues. CDR1 is SGHVS, CDR2 FQNEAQ, per germline. CDR3 in amino acids: CASKGPGQPNTEAFF. As DNA, the CDR3 is TGTGCCAGTAAGGGACCGGGACAGCCGAACACTGAAGCTTTCTTT.

The chain uses TRBV6-5 and TRBJ2-2; D perhaps matches TRBD2 (6 bases). V dropped 6 bases and J dropped 7 bases, with 18 bases sitting between them. Germline CDR1 MNHEY, CDR2 SVGAGI. The CDR3 extends over 15 amino acids. CDR3 in DNA: TGTGCCAGCAGCCCAGAGGGAGGACTGATCGGGGAGCTGTTTTTT. Protein product: CASSPEGGLIGELFF.

The V call is TRBV6-5, the J call TRBJ1-3; TRBD1 is a possible D gene (6 bases). Trimming shortened V by 6 bases and J by 8 bases, and 17 bases separated the two germline ends. Germline V gives CDR1 MNHEY, CDR2 SVGAGI. CDR3 length: 14 amino acids. The CDR3 bases are TGTGCCAGCAGCCCCCTTGGGGGCTGGGACACCATATATTTT. This gives the protein CASSPLGGWDTIYF.

The chain has TRBV30 and TRBJ1-1, with D hard to call. Germline V lookup: CDR1 GTSNPN, CDR2 SVGIG (reference sequence). The CDR3 consists of 13 residues. Trimming cost V 2 bases and J 4 bases, with 11 bases left between them. Written as DNA, the CDR3 is TGTGCCTGGAGTCAACGGGTGGGCACTGAAGCTTTCTTT. Its protein product is CAWSQRVGTEAFF.

V is TRBV19 and J is TRBJ1-2; possible D gene TRBD1, 6 bases. Trimming left V 11 bases short and J 5 bases short, with 21 bases between. Germline CDR1 and CDR2: LNHDA and SQIVND (reference sequence). The CDR3 consists of 14 residues. The CDR3 DNA is TGTGCCTCAAATCAACCGGGACAAGTATATGGCTACACCTTC. Protein product: CASNQPGQVYGYTF.

V usage is TRBV19 and J usage is TRBJ1-5; D is unclear. Germline V gene lookup returns CDR1 LNHDA and CDR2 SQIVND (reference sequence). CDR3 size: 14 residues. Deletions cut 2 bases from V and 4 bases from J, with 9 bases between. CDR3 DNA sequence: TGTGCCAGTAGTATAATGACGGGGAATCAGCCCCAGCATTTT. Translated: CASSIMTGNQPQHF.

This clone was observed once. The chain couples TRBV5-6 to TRBJ2-5, with TRBD1 matching 7 bases. Trimming removed 4 bases from V and 2 bases from J; junction bases left unmatched: 8. Germline V CDR1 and CDR2: SGHDT, YYEEEE. The CDR3 loop spans 15 amino acids. The CDR3 loop reads CASSRSPGQQETQYF. CDR3 bases: TGTGCCAGCAGCCGCTCCCCGGGACAGCAAGAGACCCAGTACTTC. The variable domain in full, completed from reference TRBV5-6 and TRBJ2-5, reads DAGVTQSPTHLIKTRGQQVTLRCSPKSGHDTVSWYQQALGQGPQFIFQYYEEEERQRGNFPDRFSGHQFPNYSSELNVNALLLGDSALYLCASSRSPGQQETQYFGPGTRLLVL.

The rearrangement uses TRBV6-5 and TRBJ1-2, with a tentative D call TRBD1 (5 bases). The V gene lost 0 bases and the J gene lost 0 bases, with 11 bases spanning the gap. This CDR3 is 16 amino acids long. Germline CDR1 reads MNHEY; CDR2 reads SVGAGI. CDR3 amino acids: CASSYSTGHANYGYTF. The CDR3 DNA reads TGTGCCAGCAGTTACTCTACAGGACATGCTAACTATGGCTACACCTTC.

V gene TRBV7-8 combines with J gene TRBJ1-2; 9 nucleotides align to TRBD1. Per the germline V gene, CDR1 is SGHVS and CDR2 is FQNEAQ. The ends lost 5 bases at V and 2 bases at J; junction bases unmatched: 6. The length of the CDR3 is 15 residues. The CDR3 spells CASSLQTGGNYGYTF. The CDR3 DNA reads TGTGCCAGCAGCCTTCAGACAGGGGGGAACTATGGCTACACCTTC.

The J gene is TRBJ2-3, the V gene TRBV5-4, with D perhaps TRBD2 (5 bases). Trimming removed 5 bases at V and 8 bases at J, with 18 bases between. Looked up from germline, CDR1 is SGHNT and CDR2 is YYREEE (reference sequence). This CDR3 has 14 residues. CDR3 loop: CASSRSLLGATQYF. DNA for the CDR3: TGTGCCAGCAGTCGTAGTCTACTAGGTGCTACGCAGTATTTT.